This TCR beta chain was identified in a study of blood T cell repertoires in COVID-19. Study as a whole: The origin of the acute and convalescent COVID-19 samples was the United States, Italy and Spain. From T cells, B-cell-depleted T cells, or PBMCs came the material, which was cDNA or gDNA.

This clone was seen once. Repertoires were generated with immunoSEQ multiplex PCR, while TCRdb's copy carries only in-frame clones and drops some. The table shows 250,000 to 350,000 clones, with 86% occurring only once. The specimen was peripheral blood. The receptor was derived from a woman in her twenties or thirties with active or convalescent COVID-19.

The CDR3 nucleotides are TGTGCCAGCAGCCCAAGACAGGGAATCGTTTATGGCTACACCTTC. The encoded protein is CASSPRQGIVYGYTF. The chain is built from TRBV7-2 and TRBJ1-2, with 7 positions matching TRBD1. There are 15 residues in the CDR3. V lost 5 bases, J lost 5 bases, and 11 bases stayed unmatched. In germline, CDR1 is SGHTA, CDR2 FQGNSA.